This T cell receptor beta chain appears in the sequencing data of a study of blood T cell repertoires in COVID-19. Background on the study: Acute and convalescent COVID-19 specimens originated in the United States, Italy and Spain. PBMCs, B-cell-depleted T cells, or T cells were the source of the cDNA or gDNA that made up the material.

As processed by the authors: Reference gene primer amplification in the assay estimated nucleated cell counts. Produced via immunoSEQ multiplex PCR; TCRdb's table is partial and in-frame only. Clone size and V and J calls were adopted from that table, with D and trimming inferred from the DNA. The table records approximately 250,000 clones, roughly 86% of them present only once. Germline V gene lookup returns CDR1 LNHNV and CDR2 YYDKDF (reference sequence). V lost 5 bases, J lost 6 bases, and 11 bases stayed unmatched. This CDR3 is built from 16 residues. This clonotype originated in a man aged 40-49 years with active or convalescent COVID-19. Sequencing was carried out using peripheral blood. This rearrangement joins TRBV15 to TRBJ2-1; 9 bases agree with TRBD2. The CDR3 sequence is CATSPRGSGGFNEQFF. The CDR3 DNA is TGTGCCACCAGCCCCCGCGGTAGCGGGGGCTTCAATGAGCAGTTCTTC.